This T cell receptor (beta chain) derives from a study of cytomegalovirus exposure and HLA in healthy donors. Regarding the study as a whole: As a later analysis showed, several of the most significant clusters appeared to be linked to common viral pathogens. Reportedly, fewer N-insertions than the approximately 700-donor mean appeared in an Asian-associated ancestry cluster in a later analysis.

There were likely unrecorded immune exposures, though donors were nominally healthy when sampled. Both 60 Vbeta primers and 13 Jbeta primers went into the PCR. The repertoire was sequenced with immunoSEQ multiplex PCR; TCRdb's copy has only in-frame clones and lacks some. The data show 200,000 or so clones, and the top ten clones hold less than 0.9%. Concerning this clone itself: Its specificity is not known.

Germline V gene sequence: CDR1 ENHRY, CDR2 SYGVKD. There are 13 residues in the CDR3. Trimming shortened V by 0 bases and J by 8 bases, and 10 bases separated the two germline ends. The rearrangement links TRBV10-3 to TRBJ1-2, with a tentative D call TRBD1 (5 bases). Material: PBMCs. The clonotype comes from a boy aged 5-17 years in good health and CMV-seronegative. This CDR3 reads CAISESPRGGYTF. The CDR3 DNA reads TGTGCCATCAGTGAGTCCCCCCGGGGGGGCTACACCTTC.